The 9 T cell receptor beta chains below all came from one sample that was sequenced in a study of OX40 agonist ivuxolimab in advanced cancers. The data were produced by immunoSEQ multiplex PCR, yet TCRdb's version contains in-frame clones alone and is incomplete. Among about 38,000 clones listed, roughly 82% were seen once. The sample here was CD4+ or CD8+ T cells sorted from blood, taken in a trial of the OX40 agonist ivuxolimab. The receptors shown here come from an adult with an advanced solid tumor such as melanoma, head and neck, liver or kidney cancer.

This clone appeared a few times. The chain employs TRBV27 and TRBJ2-7; D remains unclear. Between the trimmed V and J ends, which lost 4 bases and 7 bases, there was a span of 14 bases. This CDR3 contains 13 residues. Looked up from germline, CDR1 is MNHEY and CDR2 is SMNVEV (reference sequence). CDR3 bases: TGTGCCAGCAGTTCCTCCGTCCAGAGGGAGCAGTACTTC. Translation gives CASSSSVQREQYF.

This clone was counted a few times. The V call is TRBV10-1, the J call TRBJ2-1; 7 bases match TRBD1. The CDR3 extends over 15 amino acids. Germline CDR1 WNHNN, CDR2 SYGVQD (reference sequence). The trim removed 4 bases at V and 0 bases at J, leaving 3 bases unmatched. This chain's CDR3 is CASSARDSSYNEQFF. CDR3 bases: TGCGCCAGCAGTGCCCGGGACAGCTCCTACAATGAGCAGTTCTTC.

The genes are TRBV7-2 and TRBJ2-5; TRBD2 agrees at 13 bases. V lost 3 bases to trimming and J lost 5 bases; unmatched junction nucleotides: 3. The CDR3 has 15 residues. Germline CDR1 is SGHTA and CDR2 is FQGNSA. The CDR3 region has the DNA TGTGCCAGCAGCTTCCAGACTAGCGGGAGGGAGACCCAGTACTTC. Amino acid sequence: CASSFQTSGRETQYF. The full variable domain, in which reference TRBV7-2 and TRBJ2-5 provide the parts outside the CDR3, is GAGVSQSPSNKVTEKGKDVELRCDPISGHTALYWYRQSLGQGLEFLIYFQGNSAPDKSGLPSDRFSAERTGGSVSTLTIQRTQQEDSAVYLCASSFQTSGRETQYFGPGTRLLVL.

V is TRBV25-1 and J is TRBJ2-1; 11 nucleotides align to TRBD1. Trimming took 3 bases from V and 8 from J; bases not matched to a gene: 6. CDR3 size: 15 residues. CDR1 is MGHDK and CDR2 is SYGVNS in the germline V gene. The CDR3 reads CASSDPRTGGYEQFF. CDR3 in DNA: TGTGCCAGCAGTGACCCGAGGACAGGGGGCTATGAGCAGTTCTTC.

The chain combines TRBV5-1 with TRBJ2-7; 8 bases are shared with TRBD1. V shed 2 bases, J shed 1 base, and the junction held 20 bases outside the gene matches. Germline assignment: CDR1 SGHRS and CDR2 YFSETQ. The length of the CDR3 is 20 residues. The CDR3 region has the DNA TGCGCCAGCAGCTTTACTCTCGTGCACGGCAACAGGGGGGCATCCTACGAGCAGTACTTC. This codes for CASSFTLVHGNRGASYEQYF.

V is TRBV15 and J is TRBJ1-2, with 7 bases lining up with TRBD1. The CDR3 totals 15 residues. Trimming cost V 4 bases and J 4 bases; bases outside gene matches: 9. Germline V gene lookup returns CDR1 LNHNV and CDR2 YYDKDF (reference sequence). DNA of the CDR3: TGTGCCACCAGCATGATTCGACAGGGTGGCTATGGCTACACCTTC. It encodes CATSMIRQGGYGYTF. Supplemented by reference TRBV15 and TRBJ1-2, the full variable domain reads DAMVIQNPRYQVTQFGKPVTLSCSQTLNHNVMYWYQQKSSQAPKLLFHYYDKDFNNEADTPDNFQSRRPNTSFCFLDIRSPGLGDTAMYLCATSMIRQGGYGYTFGSGTRLTVV.

This chain joins TRBV19 and TRBJ1-2; D uncertain. V was clipped by 7 bases and J by 0 bases, with 12 bases between them. Germline CDR1 and CDR2: LNHDA and SQIVND (reference sequence). This CDR3 spans 14 amino acids. CDR3 sequence (DNA): TGTGCCAGTACTCCCTCGGCAGCTAACTATGGCTACACCTTC. Residues: CASTPSAANYGYTF. Looking up the rest from reference TRBV19 and TRBJ1-2 gives the full variable domain: DGGITQSPKYLFRKEGQNVTLSCEQNLNHDAMYWYRQDPGQGLRLIYYSQIVNDFQKGDIAEGYSVSREKKESFPLTVTSAQKNPTAFYLCASTPSAANYGYTFGSGTRLTVV.

The gene calls are TRBV6-6 and TRBJ2-2; D perhaps matches TRBD2 (6 bases). CDR3 size: 16 residues. Looked up from germline, CDR1 is MNHNY and CDR2 is SVGAGI (reference sequence). V lost 2 bases to trimming and J lost 5 bases, with 15 bases between them. The CDR3 protein is CASSYAAGRTTGELFF. DNA for the CDR3: TGTGCCAGCAGTTACGCAGCGGGCAGAACAACCGGGGAGCTGTTTTTT.

J is TRBJ2-7 and V is TRBV6-6; unclear D gene. Trimming shortened V by 6 bases and J by 1 base, and 7 bases separated the two germline ends. In germline, CDR1 is MNHNY, CDR2 SVGAGI (reference sequence). The CDR3 is made up of 12 amino acids. The CDR3 DNA is TGTGCCAGCAGGATAGGATCCTACGAGCAGTACTTC. Translation gives CASRIGSYEQYF.